Given below is one T cell receptor (beta chain) in context. The sample comes from a study of blood T cell repertoires in COVID-19. Study members were between about 18 and 89 years old and lived in approximately 25 US regions. Some clones are missing from TCRdb's copy, which holds only in-frame ones; the method was immunoSEQ multiplex PCR. The sample gives under 200,000 clones, 86% of which show up once; 4.5% to 6.5% is in the top ten. Trimming cost V 3 bases and J 5 bases, with 14 bases left between them. The CDR3 is 15 amino acids. Germline V lookup: CDR1 KGHSH, CDR2 LQKENI. This sequence joins TRBV18 and TRBJ2-4; D is perhaps TRBD1 (5 bases). What was sequenced was PBMCs or T cells enriched from blood (not recorded which). The sequence was collected from a man in his forties or fifties with acute COVID-19. For the CDR3, the DNA is TGTGCCAGCTCACCCCAGGGTGCGACTCAAAACATTCAGTACTTC. Translating gives CASSPQGATQNIQYF.